Presented here are 14 T cell receptor beta chains from one specimen sequenced in a study of blood T cell repertoires in COVID-19. The protocol was immunoSEQ multiplex PCR, while the TCRdb copy is restricted to in-frame clones and leaves out a portion. The sample lists 500,000 or so clones, around 87% occurring once. Sequencing was done on a sample of PBMCs or T cells enriched from blood (not recorded which). The origin of the receptors is a woman aged 18-30 years who had recovered from COVID-19.

V and J are TRBV2 and TRBJ2-5; D possibly corresponds to TRBD2 (5 bases). This CDR3 is built from 13 residues. Looked up from germline, CDR1 is SNHLY and CDR2 is FYNNEI. V lost 6 bases, J lost 1 base, and 9 bases lay in between. The CDR3, as DNA: TGTGCCAGCAGCTCTAGCCGCCAAGAGACCCAGTACTTC. This translates into CASSSSRQETQYF.

J is TRBJ2-7 and V is TRBV3-1 (or the pseudogene TRBV3-2); 8 bases agree with TRBD1. The germline V gene has CDR1 LGHDT and CDR2 YNNKEL (reference sequence). The junction had 7 bases not matched to a gene; V was cut back by 4 bases and J by 5 bases. The CDR3 spans 14 residues. The CDR3 loop is CASSPQGASHEQYF. As DNA, the CDR3 is TGTGCCAGCAGCCCGCAGGGGGCTTCCCACGAGCAGTACTTC.

The rearrangement joins TRBV12-3 or TRBV12-4 to TRBJ1-1; no clear D gene. V lost 4 bases, J lost 2 bases, and 2 bases lay in between. The CDR3 covers 11 residues. The CDR3 sequence: CASSSNTEAFF. The CDR3 coding sequence is TGTGCCAGCAGTTCTAACACTGAAGCTTTCTTT.

This clone was counted only a few times. The chain uses TRBV5-8 and TRBJ2-2; 8 bases are shared with TRBD1. The CDR3 has 16 residues. J was trimmed by 1 base and V by 5 bases; bases with no gene match: 7. CDR1 and CDR2 from the germline V gene are SGHTS and YDEGEE. CDR3 coding DNA: TGTGCCAGCAGAGCTGGGACAGGCAAGAACACCGGGGAGCTGTTTTTT. Its protein is CASRAGTGKNTGELFF. Using reference TRBV5-8 and TRBJ2-2 for the parts outside the CDR3, the full variable domain is EAGVTQSPTHLIKTRGQQATLRCSPISGHTSVYWYQQALGLGLQFLLWYDEGEERNRGNFPPRFSGRQFPNYSSELNVNALELEDSALYLCASRAGTGKNTGELFFGEGSRLTVL.

The rearrangement links TRBV4-1 to TRBJ2-4, with 7 bases aligning to TRBD1. CDR1 is MGHRA and CDR2 is YSYEKL in the germline V gene. The CDR3 contains 16 residues. V lost 5 bases to trimming and J lost 5 bases; unmatched junction nucleotides: 12. CDR3 residues: CASSSNPRQGENIQYF. In DNA form, the CDR3 reads TGCGCCAGCAGCTCCAACCCCCGACAGGGAGAAAACATTCAGTACTTC.

The chain couples TRBV5-4 to TRBJ1-2, with D possibly TRBD1 on 6 matching bases. The V and J ends lost 4 bases and 8 bases respectively, with 18 bases between them. Germline CDR1 SGHNT, CDR2 YYREEE (reference sequence). The CDR3 spans 14 residues. This CDR3 reads CASSLDRSIGGYTF. As DNA, the CDR3 is TGTGCCAGCAGCCTGGACAGATCTATAGGAGGCTACACCTTC.

CDR3 sequence reads: CASSFDPRDRIHTEAFF. Written as DNA, the CDR3 is TGTGCCAGCAGCTTCGATCCCCGGGACAGGATACACACTGAAGCTTTCTTT. The rearrangement uses TRBV11-2 and TRBJ1-1; 8 bases agree with TRBD1. Looked up from germline, CDR1 is SGHAT and CDR2 is FQNNGV. There are 17 residues in the CDR3. Trimming removed 3 bases from V and 3 bases from J; junction bases left unmatched: 12.

The genes are TRBV7-2 and TRBJ2-3; a possible D gene is TRBD1 (5 bases). Germline assignment: CDR1 SGHTA and CDR2 FQGNSA. With 1 base removed from V and 4 bases from J, the gap between germline ends came to 12 bases. There are 15 residues in the CDR3. DNA for the CDR3: TGTGCCAGCAGCTTAGAAATGGGGCGCCCAGATACGCAGTATTTT. The encoded protein is CASSLEMGRPDTQYF.

This chain joins TRBV12-5 and TRBJ2-1, with D maybe TRBD2 (6 bases). V lost 5 bases, J lost 2 bases, and 13 bases lay in between. The CDR3 consists of 15 residues. CDR1 and CDR2 (germline): LGHNT, FRNRAP. CDR3 residues: CASGVRGSPYNEQFF. The CDR3 region has the DNA TGTGCTAGTGGTGTACGGGGGTCTCCCTACAATGAGCAGTTCTTC. Drawing the rest from reference TRBV12-5 and TRBJ2-1, the complete variable domain is DARVTQTPRHKVTEMGQEVTMRCQPILGHNTVFWYRQTMMQGLELLAYFRNRAPLDDSGMPKDRFSAEMPDATLATLKIQPSEPRDSAVYFCASGVRGSPYNEQFFGPGTRLTVL.

The chain recombines TRBV29-1 with TRBJ2-5; the D gene is possibly TRBD1 (6 bases). This CDR3 has 13 residues. Per the germline V gene, CDR1 is SQVTM and CDR2 is ANQGSEA. Trimming shortened V by 4 bases and J by 4 bases, and 13 bases separated the two germline ends. The CDR3 sequence: CSVAVGGTETQYF. For the CDR3, the DNA is TGCAGCGTTGCGGTTGGGGGCACAGAGACCCAGTACTTC.

The chain uses TRBV6-5 and TRBJ1-1, with D unresolved. V lost 5 bases and J lost 3, with 13 bases in between. The germline CDR1 and CDR2 sequences are MNHEY and SVGAGI. This CDR3 is 14 amino acids long. CDR3 DNA sequence: TGTGCCAGCAGTCCCCTGTTGGCGGACACTGAAGCTTTCTTT. Amino acids: CASSPLLADTEAFF.

This chain uses TRBV7-2 with TRBJ2-7; perhaps TRBD2 as D (6 bases). The CDR3 has 15 residues. V lost 1 base and J 5 bases, leaving 15 bases between the germline ends. Germline V lookup: CDR1 SGHTA, CDR2 FQGNSA. CDR3 sequence: CASSLVGQGGNEQYF. As DNA, the CDR3 is TGTGCCAGCAGCTTAGTAGGCCAGGGAGGAAACGAGCAGTACTTC. Full variable domain (missing parts from reference TRBV7-2 and TRBJ2-7): GAGVSQSPSNKVTEKGKDVELRCDPISGHTALYWYRQSLGQGLEFLIYFQGNSAPDKSGLPSDRFSAERTGGSVSTLTIQRTQQEDSAVYLCASSLVGQGGNEQYFGPGTRLTVT.

In nucleotides, the CDR3 is TGTGCCAGCAGCTTAGAAAGCCCAATAAACTCCTACGAGCAGTACTTC. Translating gives CASSLESPINSYEQYF. The chain joins TRBV11-2 to TRBJ2-7; unclear D gene. CDR1 and CDR2 (germline): SGHAT, FQNNGV. Trimming cost V 0 bases and J 0 bases, with 12 bases left between them. The CDR3 contains 16 residues.

For this clone: Additional DNA sequences in this sample encode the identical CDR3. The V and J genes are TRBV29-1 and TRBJ1-2, with D possibly TRBD1 on 5 matching bases. Germline-derived CDR1 and CDR2 are SQVTM and ANQGSEA. V shed 1 base and J shed 3 bases, with 18 bases lying between them. The CDR3 has 16 amino acids. The CDR3 is CSVEVARGLIHYGYTF. The DNA of the CDR3 is TGCAGCGTTGAAGTCGCTAGGGGCCTCATCCACTATGGCTACACCTTC. Drawing the rest from reference TRBV29-1 and TRBJ1-2, the complete variable domain is SAVISQKPSRDICQRGTSLTIQCQVDSQVTMMFWYRQQPGQSLTLIATANQGSEATYESGFVIDKFPISRPNLTFSTLTVSNMSPEDSSIYLCSVEVARGLIHYGYTFGSGTRLTVV.